This TCR beta chain was captured in a study of T cell changes during pregnancy in multiple sclerosis. The V gene lost 0 bases and the J gene lost 9 bases, with 12 bases spanning the gap. The CDR3 sequence is 14 residues long. The germline V gene has CDR1 MNHEY and CDR2 SVGAGI. Sequencing was performed with immunoSEQ multiplex PCR; in TCRdb, only in-frame clones are kept and a portion is missing. The sample records roughly 34,000 clones, approximately 90% being singletons. The chain links TRBV6-5 to TRBJ2-1; D is possibly TRBD2 (6 bases). This receptor was taken from a female donor in good health, enrolled as a control in a pregnancy study. The sequenced sample was peripheral blood, obtained in the second trimester of pregnancy. The CDR3 loop reads CASSYSEGPREQFF. The CDR3 DNA reads TGTGCCAGCAGTTACTCGGAGGGACCCCGTGAGCAGTTCTTC.